The 28 T cell receptor beta chains below were found in one sample sequenced in a study of human T cells and chemical hapten exposure. The time point: pre-sensitization, week 0. Treatment here: therapeutic diphenylcyclopropenone sensitization with weekly scalp DPC. TCRdb itself ran the RACE reads through MiXCR, one entry per CDR3 protein. The sample gives about 120,000 distinct CDR3 sequences, about 13% of which show up once; approximately 2.8% is in the top ten. Sequencing was performed on whole blood, taken in connection with sensitization to the hapten diphenylcyclopropenone (DPC). The receptors here all came from a woman aged 18-35 years with alopecia areata. Some clones in this sample may be carry-over from other donors' samples.

This clonotype was seen ten or more times. The chain is built from TRBV2 and TRBJ2-3; 9 bases align to TRBD2. The germline V gene encodes CDR1 SNHLY and CDR2 FYNNEI. The CDR3 is made up of 15 amino acids. V shed 8 bases and J 1 base; nucleotides not matched to a gene: 7. CDR3 sequence (DNA): TGTGCCAGCGCCAACGTAGCGGGGGGCACAGATACGCAGTATTTT. Translating gives CASANVAGGTDTQYF.

V and J are TRBV30 and TRBJ1-6; D not resolved. From germline, CDR1 is GTSNPN and CDR2 SVGIG (reference sequence). Deletions cut 2 bases from V and 2 bases from J, with 10 bases between. This CDR3 spans 15 amino acids. The CDR3 is CAWSQGIPYNSPLHF. The CDR3, as DNA: TGTGCCTGGAGTCAAGGGATCCCCTATAATTCACCCCTCCACTTT.

This clonotype was seen more than once but under ten times. V is TRBV19 and J is TRBJ2-7; a weak D match, TRBD1 (6 bases). CDR3 length equals 12 residues. From germline, CDR1 is LNHDA and CDR2 SQIVND (reference sequence). Trimming shortened V by 4 bases and J by 5 bases, and 9 bases separated the two germline ends. The CDR3 region has the DNA TGTGCCAGTAGTACCACAGGGAACGAGCAGTACTTC. It is translated as CASSTTGNEQYF.

This clonotype has more than one count but fewer than ten. CDR3 in DNA: TGTGCCAGCAGCTTTCTACAGGGTATCGGCACCGGGGAGCTGTTTTTT. It is translated as CASSFLQGIGTGELFF. The chain uses TRBV5-6 and TRBJ2-2, with D possibly TRBD1 on 6 matching bases. The V gene lost 2 bases and the J gene lost 4 bases, with 15 bases spanning the gap. Germline-derived CDR1 and CDR2 are SGHDT and YYEEEE. There are 16 residues in the CDR3.

V usage is TRBV7-2 and J usage is TRBJ2-7; 8 bases are a match to TRBD1. This CDR3 is built from 14 residues. V lost 5 bases and J lost 3; bases outside the gene matches: 6. Germline CDR1 and CDR2: SGHTA and FQGNSA. CDR3 bases: TGTGCCAGCAGCACCAACAGGGGGGTCTACGAGCAGTACTTC. Its protein is CASSTNRGVYEQYF.

This chain connects TRBV20-1 to TRBJ2-7; D unresolved. Trimming pared 2 bases from V and 2 bases from J, leaving 10 bases between. There are 13 residues in the CDR3. Per the germline V gene, CDR1 is DFQATT and CDR2 is SNEGSKA (reference sequence). CDR3 protein: CSARSPDTYEQYF. The DNA of the CDR3 is TGCAGTGCTAGATCACCCGACACCTACGAGCAGTACTTC.

This clonotype was found many times. V usage is TRBV5-1 and J usage is TRBJ2-4, with 7 bases aligning to TRBD1. CDR1 is SGHRS and CDR2 is YFSETQ in the germline V gene. The V gene end was trimmed by 0 bases and the J gene end by 0 bases; junction bases not matched to a gene: 18. The CDR3 contains 21 residues. The CDR3 bases are TGCGCCAGCAGCTTGGGGGTCGGGACATACGGGACAGCTAGAGCCAAAAACATTCAGTACTTC. It encodes CASSLGVGTYGTARAKNIQYF. The full variable domain, with the rest looked up from reference TRBV5-1 and TRBJ2-4, is KAGVTQTPRYLIKTRGQQVTLSCSPISGHRSVSWYQQTPGQGLQFLFEYFSETQRNKGNFPGRFSGRQFSNSRSEMNVSTLELGDSALYLCASSLGVGTYGTARAKNIQYFGAGTRLSVL.

This clonotype was recorded a few times. This chain uses TRBV5-1 with TRBJ2-3; D is perhaps TRBD1 or TRBD2 (5 bases each). The germline CDR1 and CDR2 sequences are SGHRS and YFSETQ. This CDR3 is 16 amino acids long. Trimming stripped 0 bases from V and 2 bases from J, with 13 bases between. DNA of the CDR3: TGCGCCAGCAGCTTGGGACAGAGACTACTCACAGATACGCAGTATTTT. Its protein product is CASSLGQRLLTDTQYF.

Here the CDR3 DNA reads TGTGCCAGCAGCCTACAGGGGCGGTATGGCTACACCTTC. It specifies CASSLQGRYGYTF. The V gene is TRBV6-6, the J gene TRBJ1-2, with 7 bases aligning to TRBD1. The germline gives CDR1 MNHNY, CDR2 SVGAGI (reference sequence). J was trimmed by 5 bases and V by 6 bases; bases with no gene match: 6. CDR3 length: 13 amino acids.

In its sample, this clonotype was seen a few times. CDR3 sequence (DNA): TGTGCCAGCAGCTTACGCAGGGACCAAAATTACTATGGCTACACCTTC. Residues: CASSLRRDQNYYGYTF. V usage is TRBV7-2 and J usage is TRBJ1-2, with D perhaps matching TRBD1 (5 bases). From germline, CDR1 is SGHTA and CDR2 FQGNSA. With 2 bases removed from V and 3 bases from J, the gap between germline ends came to 16 bases. CDR3 length: 16 amino acids.

This sequence joins TRBV5-6 and TRBJ2-7, with unresolved D. CDR1 is SGHDT and CDR2 is YYEEEE in the germline V gene. The CDR3 contains 13 residues. V dropped 1 base and J dropped 0 bases, with 5 bases sitting between them. The CDR3 coding sequence is TGTGCCAGCAGCTTGCTTCGCTCCTACGAGCAGTACTTC. Translating it yields CASSLLRSYEQYF.

This clonotype was recorded at least ten times. V and J are TRBV5-4 and TRBJ1-2, with TRBD1 as a possible D gene (5 bases). With 0 bases removed from V and 6 bases from J, the gap between germline ends came to 12 bases. CDR1 and CDR2 (germline): SGHNT, YYREEE (reference sequence). The CDR3 spans 14 residues. CDR3 residues: CASSLDRGTDGYTF. As DNA, the CDR3 is TGTGCCAGCAGCTTGGATCGTGGGACGGATGGCTACACCTTC.

This chain joins TRBV4-3 and TRBJ2-7; 7 bases map to TRBD1. The CDR3 has 14 amino acids. With V trimmed by 5 bases and J by 2 bases, 6 bases remained unmatched. The germline gives CDR1 LGHNA, CDR2 YSLEER. In DNA, the CDR3 is TGCGCCAGCAGCGGACGGACAGGAGCCTACGAGCAGTACTTC. Translated: CASSGRTGAYEQYF.

This clonotype turned up a few times. J is TRBJ2-2 and V is TRBV3-1; 7 bases match TRBD2. Germline CDR1 LGHDT, CDR2 YNNKEL (reference sequence). Trimming cost V 2 bases and J 5 bases; bases outside gene matches: 5. The CDR3 totals 15 residues. The CDR3: CASSQRLAVTGELFF. The CDR3 region has the DNA TGTGCCAGCAGCCAAAGGCTAGCGGTGACCGGGGAGCTGTTTTTT.

The chain has TRBV7-6 and TRBJ2-7; D might be TRBD1 (5 bases). The germline V gene has CDR1 SGHVS and CDR2 FNYEAQ. Trimming removed 2 bases from V and 7 bases from J, with 12 bases in between. This CDR3 has 13 amino acids. The CDR3 DNA sequence: TGTGCCAGCAGCTTATCCAGGGCCAGGGAGCAGTACTTC. This sequence encodes CASSLSRAREQYF.

The chain joins TRBV7-9 to TRBJ2-7; D may correspond to TRBD1 or TRBD2 (5 bases each). V lost 4 bases and J lost 2, with 12 bases in between. Per the germline V gene, CDR1 is SEHNR and CDR2 is FQNEAQ (reference sequence). CDR3 length equals 14 residues. CDR3 loop: CASSSRDLPYEQYF. DNA of the CDR3: TGTGCCAGCAGCTCCCGGGACCTCCCCTACGAGCAGTACTTC.

This chain uses TRBV4-2 with TRBJ2-1; D is undetermined. Germline V CDR1 and CDR2: LGHNA, YNFKEQ. Trimming took off 1 base at V and 8 bases at J, with 12 bases between the two ends. This CDR3 is 14 amino acids long. CDR3 residues: CASSQAPGNDEQFF. The CDR3 coding sequence is TGTGCCAGCAGCCAAGCTCCAGGAAACGATGAGCAGTTCTTC.

This clonotype was counted at least ten times. V gene TRBV28 combines with J gene TRBJ1-2; possible D gene TRBD1, 6 bases. The CDR3 length is 14 residues. From germline, CDR1 is MDHEN and CDR2 SYDVKM. Trimming took off 6 bases at V and 5 bases at J, with 16 bases between the two ends. Written as DNA, the CDR3 is TGTGCCAGCAGCCCCCCGGCAGGGGTGTATGGCTACACCTTC. Protein: CASSPPAGVYGYTF.

J is TRBJ1-1 and V is TRBV18; possible D gene TRBD1, 5 bases. The germline gives CDR1 KGHSH, CDR2 LQKENI. V lost 4 bases to trimming and J lost 0 bases, with 9 bases between them. This CDR3 has 14 residues. The CDR3 spells CASSRQTMNTEAFF. The CDR3 DNA reads TGTGCCAGCTCACGACAGACAATGAACACTGAAGCTTTCTTT.

CDR3 sequence (DNA): TGCGCCAGCAGCTTGGATAGACAGGGAGGTGAAAAACTGTTTTTT. It specifies CASSLDRQGGEKLFF. The chain employs TRBV5-1 and TRBJ1-4; 7 nucleotides agree with TRBD1. V lost 0 bases to trimming and J lost 7 bases; unmatched junction nucleotides: 6. CDR1 SGHRS and CDR2 YFSETQ come from the germline V gene. The CDR3 sequence is 15 residues long.

The chain uses TRBV5-1 and TRBJ1-6; 8 bases line up with TRBD1. Trimming at V came to 5 bases and at J to 10 bases, leaving 8 bases not matched to a gene. The germline CDR1 and CDR2 sequences are SGHRS and YFSETQ. The CDR3 is 14 residues long. CDR3 DNA sequence: TGCGCCAGCAGTATCGACAGGGGATCATCACCCCTCCACTTT. It encodes CASSIDRGSSPLHF.

Many counts were recorded for this clonotype. The chain joins TRBV12-3 or TRBV12-4 to TRBJ1-1, with D uncertain. V lost 5 bases, J lost 3 bases, and 13 bases lay in between. The CDR3 length is 14 residues. CDR3 in DNA: TGTGCCAGCAGTCCCCGGGCCCTTGACACTGAAGCTTTCTTT. Its protein is CASSPRALDTEAFF.

This clonotype has just a few counts. V is TRBV18 and J is TRBJ2-7; D gene unclear. Trimming took 2 bases from V and 0 from J, leaving 11 bases between them. The CDR3 runs to 15 residues. Germline CDR1 KGHSH, CDR2 LQKENI. CDR3 nucleotide sequence: TGTGCCAGCTCACCATATTCGTGGAGCTCCTACGAGCAGTACTTC. Protein: CASSPYSWSSYEQYF.

This clonotype has only a few counts. The V and J genes are TRBV19 and TRBJ2-2; D is perhaps TRBD2 (5 bases). The CDR3 consists of 15 residues. The V end lost 7 bases, the J end lost 0 bases, and 12 bases lay between the germline ends. The germline gives CDR1 LNHDA, CDR2 SQIVND (reference sequence). The CDR3 nucleotides are TGTGCCAGTACCGCCGGAGGCGCGAACACCGGGGAGCTGTTTTTT. Its translation: CASTAGGANTGELFF. The variable domain in full, completed from reference TRBV19 and TRBJ2-2, reads DGGITQSPKYLFRKEGQNVTLSCEQNLNHDAMYWYRQDPGQGLRLIYYSQIVNDFQKGDIAEGYSVSREKKESFPLTVTSAQKNPTAFYLCASTAGGANTGELFFGEGSRLTVL.

This clonotype appeared many times. The DNA for the CDR3 is TGTGCCAGCAGTTCGGGCTTAGGAGTTAACTATGGCTACACCTTC. This encodes CASSSGLGVNYGYTF. The gene calls are TRBV6-2 or TRBV6-3 and TRBJ1-2; D not resolved. Germline CDR1 and CDR2: MNHEY and SVGEGT. This CDR3 comprises 15 residues. Trimming stripped 4 bases from V and 1 base from J, with 13 bases between.

This clonotype showed up just a few times. The V and J genes are TRBV5-5 and TRBJ1-2; 7 bases are a match to TRBD1. V gave up 0 bases and J gave up 2 bases; unmatched junction bases: 7. The CDR3 length is 16 residues. Germline lookup yields CDR1 SGHKS and CDR2 YYEKEE (reference sequence). CDR3 bases: TGTGCCAGCAGCTTGGCCTGGCAGGGGGTGAACTATGGCTACACCTTC. As protein: CASSLAWQGVNYGYTF.

The chain carries TRBV11-2 and TRBJ2-5; 16 bases line up with TRBD2. The CDR3 extends over 17 amino acids. Germline trimming cut 6 bases from V and 5 bases from J; bases unmatched to any gene: 9. CDR1 and CDR2 (germline): SGHAT, FQNNGV. The CDR3 DNA sequence: TGTGCCAGCAGTTCCCCGGGACTAGCGGGGGGGCAGGAGACCCAGTACTTC. This sequence encodes CASSSPGLAGGQETQYF.

The chain uses TRBV6-6 and TRBJ2-1, with 10 bases fitting TRBD2. The CDR3 contains 15 residues. Per germline, CDR1 MNHNY and CDR2 SVGAGI (reference sequence). The trim removed 6 bases at V and 7 bases at J, leaving 9 bases unmatched. CDR3 sequence reads: CASSLEGLARNEQFF. The CDR3 DNA follows: TGTGCCAGCAGCTTGGAGGGACTAGCGCGAAATGAGCAGTTCTTC.